Here is one T cell receptor beta chain with its context. Its antigen is undetermined. RNA was extracted from bulk tissue without any cell sorting. Newly diagnosed lung cancer patients had thoracic surgery in China, August–late 2014, without prior chemotherapy. Trimming at V came to 4 bases and at J to 5 bases, leaving 6 bases not matched to a gene. The CDR3 runs 16 residues. CDR1 and CDR2 from the germline V gene are SGHTA and FQGTGA. These data are taken from a study of tumor and adjacent non-tumor tissue in lung cancer. General observations from the study: In normal lung, the top 100 clones were significantly more dominant than in tumor. Tumor tissue had significantly higher TCR diversity than normal lung.

The library came from three nested PCR rounds adapted from ARM-PCR protocols. TCRdb reprocessed the multiplex PCR reads with MiXCR, giving one entry per CDR3 protein. The sample contains under 150,000 distinct CDR3 sequences, approximately 72% of which appear only once. The specimen sequenced was lung tumor tissue. The sequence derives from a man aged 55 to 70 with small cell lung cancer. The chain links TRBV7-3 to TRBJ2-2; 11 bases match TRBD2. Written as DNA, the CDR3 is TGTGCCAGCAGCTCTACTAGCGGGAGTCGAACCGGGGAGCTGTTTTTT. The encoded protein is CASSSTSGSRTGELFF.